This T cell receptor (beta chain) comes out of a study of Ad26.COV2.S vaccination and SARS-CoV-2 variants. Comments on this clone: The antigen is undetermined.

Findings and limits, study-wide: Spike-specific responses of CD8+ and CD4+ T cells were reported to display substantial breadth after vaccination. Vaccine and placebo groups showed comparable non-spike TCR breadth. Total T cell responses may have been underestimated by the TCR breadth and depth analyses.

TCRdb's table, derived via immunoSEQ multiplex PCR, lists solely in-frame clones and lacks some. The sample consists of 120,000 to 150,000 clones, roughly 85% of them appearing once. Per the germline V gene, CDR1 is SNHLY and CDR2 is FYNNEI. The CDR3 runs 15 residues. Trimming took 1 base from V and 4 from J, leaving 13 bases between them. Sequenced here: peripheral blood, sampled after recovery from COVID-19. This sequence joins TRBV2 and TRBJ1-2; perhaps TRBD1 as D (6 bases). This sequence originates from a human donor who had recovered from COVID-19. The CDR3 sequence: CASSEGDTGFYGYTF. CDR3 nucleotide sequence: TGTGCCAGCAGTGAAGGGGACACTGGATTCTATGGCTACACCTTC.